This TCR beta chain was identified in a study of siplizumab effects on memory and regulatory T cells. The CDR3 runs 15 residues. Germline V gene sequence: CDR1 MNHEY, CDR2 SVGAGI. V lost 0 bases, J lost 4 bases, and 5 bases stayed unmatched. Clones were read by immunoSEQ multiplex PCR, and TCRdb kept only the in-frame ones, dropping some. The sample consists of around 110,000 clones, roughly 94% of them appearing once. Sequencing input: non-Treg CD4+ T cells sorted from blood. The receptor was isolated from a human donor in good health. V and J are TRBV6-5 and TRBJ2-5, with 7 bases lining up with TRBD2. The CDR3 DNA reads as TGTGCCAGCAGTTACTCTGGCGGGGGTCTAGAGACCCAGTACTTC. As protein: CASSYSGGGLETQYF.